The clone carrying this T cell receptor (beta chain) was recorded a few times. Its antigen is unknown. In germline, CDR1 is SGHTA, CDR2 FQGNSA. The V end was cut by 1 base, the J end by 4 bases, with 13 bases between. This CDR3 region has 15 residues. The data were taken from a study of blood T cells in healthy people across ages. PCR was performed a second time for about 7 to 11 cycles using a sample-barcoded 5' primer and a J-beta primer mix. TCRdb recomputed calls from the 5' RACE reads with MiXCR, one row per CDR3 protein. Here the sample spans over a million distinct CDR3 sequences, 40% to 55% being singletons. Whole-study results and caveats: Diversity figures derived from one million T cells were judged to underestimate the true value.

The chain combines TRBV7-2 with TRBJ1-1; a weak D match, TRBD1 (5 bases). What was sequenced was blood. The TCR comes from a woman aged 55-70 years in good health. As DNA, the CDR3 is TGTGCCAGCAGCTTAGGGTCCGGGGCGGGCACTGAAGCTTTCTTT. Translating gives CASSLGSGAGTEAFF. Drawing the rest from reference TRBV7-2 and TRBJ1-1, the complete variable domain is GAGVSQSPSNKVTEKGKDVELRCDPISGHTALYWYRQSLGQGLEFLIYFQGNSAPDKSGLPSDRFSAERTGGSVSTLTIQRTQQEDSAVYLCASSLGSGAGTEAFFGQGTRLTVV.